Reported below is one T cell receptor (beta chain). The data belong to a study of glioma-infiltrating T cells after dendritic cell vaccination. J gave up 9 bases and V 1 base, and 11 bases lay outside the gene matches. Germline assignment: CDR1 SQVTM and CDR2 ANQGSEA. This CDR3 is built from 15 residues. The method was immunoSEQ multiplex PCR; TCRdb's version includes in-frame clones alone and lacks a portion of them. This sample has roughly 68,000 clones; around 86% occur once, and the top ten carry about 8.9%. The V call is TRBV29-1, the J call TRBJ2-4; TRBD1 matches at 8 bases. The material was blood, obtained before dendritic cell vaccination. The receptor comes from a human donor with glioblastoma. Here the CDR3 reads CSVEGTGTGRGIQYF. CDR3 DNA sequence: TGCAGCGTTGAAGGGACAGGGACCGGTAGAGGCATTCAGTACTTC.